The 18 T cell receptor beta chains reported below all come from one sample, sequenced in a study of T cells after posttransplantation cyclophosphamide. Treatment was busulfan-fludarabine conditioning, a marrow graft, and cyclophosphamide on days +3 and +4. The protocol was immunoSEQ multiplex PCR, while the TCRdb copy is restricted to in-frame clones and leaves out a portion. This repertoire holds around 7,400 clones, and none appear only once. The sequencing used PBMCs, collected after allogeneic stem cell transplant with posttransplant cyclophosphamide. The source of these receptors is a male patient between 45 and 60 years old who received an allogeneic stem cell transplant from an unrelated donor, was CMV-positive, and had acute GVHD only. The graft donor may account for some of the T cells.

This clone has ten or more counts. The chain has TRBV2 and TRBJ1-3; D is undetermined. The CDR3 totals 14 residues. V was trimmed by 8 bases and J by 0 bases, leaving 11 bases between them. Germline V CDR1 and CDR2: SNHLY, FYNNEI. The CDR3 nucleotides are TGTGCCAGCGAGCGGTTCGACTCTGGAAACACCATATATTTT. This translates into CASERFDSGNTIYF.

This clone was counted many times. The gene calls are TRBV29-1 and TRBJ2-7, with 8 bases identical to TRBD1. The trim removed 0 bases at V and 0 bases at J, leaving 7 bases unmatched. CDR3 length: 16 residues. Germline V gene data show CDR1 as SQVTM and CDR2 as ANQGSEA. In nucleotides, the CDR3 is TGCAGCGTTGAAGAGGGGTCAGGGGGCGGCTCCTACGAGCAGTACTTC. Translation: CSVEEGSGGGSYEQYF.

This clone was seen many times. This chain links TRBV5-4 with TRBJ2-7, with TRBD2 matching over 8 bases. The CDR3 runs 16 residues. Trimming took 6 bases from V and 4 from J; bases not matched to a gene: 15. Germline V gene sequence: CDR1 SGHNT, CDR2 YYREEE (reference sequence). The DNA of the CDR3 is TGTGCCAGCAACCGCGGGGGGTCTGGGAGTATATACGAGCAGTACTTC. Its translation is CASNRGGSGSIYEQYF.

A few counts support this clone. The genes are TRBV15 and TRBJ2-5; TRBD2 matches at 13 bases. The CDR3 is 16 amino acids. The V segment lost 6 bases and the J segment 5 bases; nucleotides outside the gene matches: 9. In germline, CDR1 is LNHNV, CDR2 YYDKDF (reference sequence). This chain's CDR3 is CATRRGGTSGIETQYF. CDR3 DNA sequence: TGTGCCACCAGACGTGGGGGGACTAGCGGGATCGAGACCCAGTACTTC.

This clone came up many times. The V gene is TRBV28, the J gene TRBJ1-5, with 9 nucleotides matching TRBD1. Germline lookup yields CDR1 MDHEN and CDR2 SYDVKM. The V segment lost 5 bases and the J segment 3 bases; nucleotides outside the gene matches: 8. This CDR3 comprises 16 residues. The CDR3 sequence: CASSTGGVKPNQPQHF. The CDR3 DNA reads TGTGCCAGCAGTACAGGGGGCGTAAAGCCCAATCAGCCCCAGCATTTT.

The sample holds many counts of this clone. The chain joins TRBV5-1 to TRBJ2-3, with 9 bases that match TRBD2. Germline V gene sequence: CDR1 SGHRS, CDR2 YFSETQ. The junction had 7 bases not matched to a gene; V was cut back by 0 bases and J by 5 bases. This CDR3 spans 16 amino acids. CDR3 sequence reads: CASSLAPAGGVDTQYF. Here the CDR3 DNA reads TGCGCCAGCAGCTTGGCCCCAGCGGGGGGAGTAGATACGCAGTATTTT.

V is TRBV9 and J is TRBJ2-1; unclear D gene. Germline V gene lookup returns CDR1 SGDLS and CDR2 YYNGEE. The CDR3 is 13 amino acids. Trimming took off 0 bases at V and 4 bases at J, with 5 bases between the two ends. The chain's CDR3 is CASSVDQYNEQFF. The CDR3 DNA reads as TGTGCCAGCAGCGTAGACCAGTACAATGAGCAGTTCTTC.

This clone was recorded at least ten times. The chain carries TRBV5-1 and TRBJ2-1, with TRBD2 matching 13 bases. The CDR3 has 17 amino acids. The ends lost 4 bases at V and 7 bases at J; junction bases unmatched: 11. Germline V lookup: CDR1 SGHRS, CDR2 YFSETQ. CDR3 in DNA: TGCGCCAGCAGCCAATTCACACTAGCGGGAGGGGGTAATGAGCAGTTCTTC. Protein: CASSQFTLAGGGNEQFF.

At least ten counts were recorded for this clone. V is TRBV19 and J is TRBJ2-7; 12 bases line up with TRBD2. The germline CDR1 and CDR2 sequences are LNHDA and SQIVND (reference sequence). V lost 5 bases to trimming and J lost 2 bases; unmatched junction nucleotides: 4. This CDR3 has 15 amino acids. DNA of the CDR3: TGTGCCAGTAGTCTGACTAGCGGGGGAACCTACGAGCAGTACTTC. Its translation: CASSLTSGGTYEQYF.

This clone was counted many times. DNA of the CDR3: TGTGCCAGCAGCTCAGCCGGGAACTACACCTTC. Translated: CASSSAGNYTF. The gene calls are TRBV13 and TRBJ1-2; D unresolved. The CDR3 has 11 residues. Germline V gene lookup returns CDR1 PRHDT and CDR2 FYEKMQ (reference sequence). V shed 4 bases and J shed 10 bases, with 10 bases lying between them.

This clone was detected only a few times. One junction end does not reproduce the germline sequence, and a read error may be involved. The genes are TRBV11-3 and TRBJ2-5; a weak D match, TRBD2 (7 bases). CDR1 SGHNT and CDR2 YENEEA come from the germline V gene. The CDR3 covers 15 residues. As DNA, the CDR3 is TGTGCGAGCAGCTTAGGGGGACTAAAGATGGAGACCCAGTACTTC. Protein product: CASSLGGLKMETQYF.

This clone showed up many times. The sample has other DNA sequences that encode this CDR3 too. This chain joins TRBV7-2 and TRBJ2-5, with 11 nucleotides matching TRBD1. V was clipped by 4 bases and J by 4 bases; unmatched bases: 5. Germline V CDR1 and CDR2: SGHTA, FQGNSA. This CDR3 region has 15 residues. The CDR3 region has the DNA TGTGCCAGCAGCTCCCCGGGACAGGGGGGAGAGACCCAGTACTTC. Encoded protein: CASSSPGQGGETQYF.

At least ten counts were recorded for this clone. The rearrangement links TRBV7-6 to TRBJ1-2; D is unresolved. The germline V and J ends were trimmed by 1 base and 7 bases, with 10 bases remaining between them. The CDR3 spans 13 residues. The germline V gene encodes CDR1 SGHVS and CDR2 FNYEAQ. CDR3 in amino acids: CASSLDWGGGYTF. As DNA, the CDR3 is TGTGCCAGCAGCTTAGATTGGGGAGGTGGCTACACCTTC.

This clone was counted between two and nine times. The gene calls are TRBV9 and TRBJ2-7; 9 bases line up with TRBD1. CDR3 length: 14 amino acids. V shed 3 bases and J 9 bases; nucleotides not matched to a gene: 10. From germline, CDR1 is SGDLS and CDR2 YYNGEE. CDR3: CASSGGQGYIGQYF. The CDR3, as DNA: TGTGCCAGCAGCGGCGGACAGGGGTACATAGGGCAGTACTTC.

This clone was detected a few times. The chain recombines TRBV7-9 with TRBJ2-3, with 8 bases lining up with TRBD1. Germline lookup yields CDR1 SEHNR and CDR2 FQNEAQ (reference sequence). Unmatched junction bases numbered 6, after V lost 0 bases and J lost 1 base. This CDR3 contains 17 residues. The CDR3, as DNA: TGTGCCAGCAGCTTAGCTCGGACAGGGAGCGGCACAGATACGCAGTATTTT. This encodes CASSLARTGSGTDTQYF.

This clone was seen repeatedly, ten times or more. This chain connects TRBV5-1 to TRBJ2-2, with D tentatively TRBD1 (7 bases). This CDR3 comprises 16 residues. Trimming took off 0 bases at V and 3 bases at J, with 12 bases between the two ends. The germline V gene has CDR1 SGHRS and CDR2 YFSETQ. The CDR3 DNA reads as TGCGCCAGCAGCTTGGGAATCAGGGGGGACACCGGGGAGCTGTTTTTT. This gives the protein CASSLGIRGDTGELFF.

In this sample, this clone is medium-sized (0.01 to 0.1%). The rearrangement joins TRBV15 to TRBJ2-7; D possibly corresponds to TRBD2 (7 bases). This CDR3 region has 16 residues. Trimming took off 0 bases at V and 4 bases at J, with 16 bases between the two ends. CDR1 and CDR2 (germline): LNHNV, YYDKDF (reference sequence). The CDR3 region has the DNA TGTGCCACCAGCAGAGATTCGTGGGGGGGCACTTACGAGCAGTACTTC. This translates into CATSRDSWGGTYEQYF.

This clone came up many times. The gene calls are TRBV14 and TRBJ2-3, with D possibly matching TRBD2 (5 bases). The germline CDR1 and CDR2 sequences are SGHDN and FVKESK. This CDR3 contains 16 residues. The V gene lost 2 bases and the J gene lost 4 bases, with 16 bases spanning the gap. The CDR3 DNA is TGTGCCAGCAGCCAAAATAGCAGGAGGCTTCCAGATACGCAGTATTTT. Amino acids: CASSQNSRRLPDTQYF.